These 8 T cell receptor beta chains originate from one sample sequenced in a study of cytomegalovirus exposure and HLA in healthy donors. Amplification used 60 Vbeta primers and 13 Jbeta primers. The table came from immunoSEQ multiplex PCR; TCRdb's copy has only in-frame clones and leaves some out. Here the sample spans approximately 270,000 clones, about four fifths being singletons. The sample taken for sequencing was PBMCs. The source of these receptors is a girl aged 2 to 10 in good health and CMV-seronegative.

Details on this clone: The junction departs from the called germline gene at one end, perhaps through a read error. This chain joins TRBV30 and TRBJ1-1; a possible D gene is TRBD1 (6 bases). The CDR3 is 12 amino acids. Per the germline V gene, CDR1 is GTSNPN and CDR2 is SVGIG (reference sequence). This CDR3 reads CARRGKGVEAFF. CDR3 bases: TGTGCCAGGAGGGGGAAGGGGGTTGAAGCTTTCTTT.

The rearrangement links TRBV18 to TRBJ2-5; 8 positions agree with TRBD1. The length of the CDR3 is 14 residues. Trimming took 5 bases from V and 5 from J; bases not matched to a gene: 7. Per the germline V gene, CDR1 is KGHSH and CDR2 is LQKENI. CDR3 DNA: TGTGCCAGCTCATCTAGACAGGGGCAGGAGACCCAGTACTTC. Translation gives CASSSRQGQETQYF.

J is TRBJ1-2 and V is TRBV27; D gene ambiguous. The CDR3 has 14 amino acids. CDR1 is MNHEY, CDR2 SMNVEV, per germline (reference sequence). The ends were cut back, 6 bases at V and 4 bases at J, with 15 bases in the middle. The CDR3 is CASRPLEASYGYTF. For the CDR3, the DNA is TGTGCCAGCAGACCCCTCGAGGCTTCCTATGGCTACACCTTC.

The V call is TRBV27, the J call TRBJ2-7; TRBD1 aligns across 9 bases. The CDR3 is 16 residues long. Trimming removed 6 bases from V and 0 bases from J; junction bases left unmatched: 9. Per the germline V gene, CDR1 is MNHEY and CDR2 is SMNVEV (reference sequence). In DNA, the CDR3 is TGTGCCAGCAGGCGGACAGGGGCTACCGGCTCCTACGAGCAGTACTTC. Translated, it gives CASRRTGATGSYEQYF.

The chain has TRBV5-4 and TRBJ2-1; D is perhaps TRBD2 (6 bases). Looked up from germline, CDR1 is SGHNT and CDR2 is YYREEE (reference sequence). The V end was cut by 2 bases, the J end by 2 bases, with 17 bases between. The CDR3 has 17 amino acids. The CDR3 DNA follows: TGTGCCAGCAGCTTATGGAGATGGCGGACTACCTACAATGAGCAGTTCTTC. Amino acids: CASSLWRWRTTYNEQFF.

V gene TRBV7-9 combines with J gene TRBJ2-4; D possibly corresponds to TRBD1 (5 bases). This CDR3 contains 15 residues. V lost 3 bases and J lost 5, with 14 bases in between. Germline values: CDR1 SEHNR, CDR2 FQNEAQ (reference sequence). CDR3 protein: CASSLGSQGQNIQYF. CDR3 nucleotide sequence: TGTGCCAGCAGCTTGGGCTCCCAGGGCCAAAACATTCAGTACTTC.

The J gene is TRBJ2-1, the V gene TRBV28; the match to TRBD2 covers 9 bases. The CDR3 runs to 17 residues. CDR1 and CDR2 from the germline V gene are MDHEN and SYDVKM. Trimming at V came to 5 bases and at J to 3 bases, leaving 11 bases not matched to a gene. CDR3 sequence reads: CASSPTYLAGSYNEQFF. The CDR3 bases are TGTGCCAGCAGTCCAACTTATCTAGCGGGGAGCTACAATGAGCAGTTCTTC. Combining the CDR3 with reference TRBV28 and TRBJ2-1 gives the whole variable domain DVKVTQSSRYLVKRTGEKVFLECVQDMDHENMFWYRQDPGLGLRLIYFSYDVKMKEKGDIPEGYSVSREKKERFSLILESASTNQTSMYLCASSPTYLAGSYNEQFFGPGTRLTVL.

The chain employs TRBV28 and TRBJ1-2; tentative D call: TRBD1 (6 bases). This CDR3 is 14 amino acids long. The V gene lost 3 bases and the J gene lost 8 bases, with 16 bases spanning the gap. CDR1 is MDHEN, CDR2 SYDVKM, per germline. CDR3 amino acids: CASSLGGATWGYTF. As DNA, the CDR3 is TGTGCCAGCAGTTTGGGGGGGGCTACGTGGGGCTACACCTTC.